This TCR beta chain was identified in a study of T cell repertoires in cytomegalovirus infection. TCRdb processed the reads anew with MiXCR; each CDR3 protein has one entry. The sample contains 700,000 to 900,000 distinct CDR3 sequences, about 28% of which appear only once. The CDR3 consists of 15 residues. Germline loops: CDR1 MNHNY, CDR2 SVGAGI (reference sequence). V was pared by 7 bases and J by 0 bases, with 4 bases of the junction left unmatched. Comment on this clonotype: Its antigen is currently unknown.

The specimen comprised cultured CD8+ T cells from PBMCs, sampled from culture after CMV antigen stimulation. The chain links TRBV6-6 to TRBJ1-1; 11 nucleotides agree with TRBD1. The receptor was derived from a human donor in good health (CMV status not recorded). Some clones in this sample may be carry-over from other donors' samples. The CDR3 nucleotides read TGTGCCAGCACCCCGGACAGGGGGCTGAACACTGAAGCTTTCTTT. Residues: CASTPDRGLNTEAFF.